This is a list of T cell receptor beta chains from one sample in a study of early T cells in non-severe SARS-CoV-2 infection. In TCRdb, the 5' RACE reads were re-called with MiXCR into one record per CDR3 protein. The table includes about 49,000 distinct CDR3 sequences, around 10% detected once. Sequenced material: whole blood, taken at baseline. These receptors all stem from an adult who was a healthcare worker with PCR-confirmed SARS-CoV-2 infection or an uninfected control (not recorded which). CDR3s include the opening cysteine and the closing phenylalanine or tryptophan. Fields, in order: J gene, clone size, V gene, D gene, CDR3 protein, CDR3 DNA. D genes are given only for firm matches. Only part of the rows carry a size: once, few, many, or a class if the clone is expanded.

TRBJ2-7 many TRBV28 . CASSKGPTYEQYF TGTGCCAGCAGTAAAGGCCCCACCTACGAGCAGTACTTC
TRBJ2-7 few TRBV9 . CASSPKGLSPDEQYF TGTGCCAGCAGCCCCAAAGGGTTATCCCCCGACGAGCAGTACTTC
TRBJ1-5 . TRBV28 TRBD1 CASSSGTGVSNQPQHF TGTGCCAGCAGTTCCGGGACAGGGGTCTCCAATCAGCCCCAGCATTTT
TRBJ1-1 . TRBV29-1 . CSVVRVLNTEAFF TGCAGCGTTGTACGTGTACTAAACACTGAAGCTTTCTTT
TRBJ1-1 few TRBV6-1 . CASGRDPPTEAFF TGTGCCAGTGGGAGAGACCCCCCCACTGAAGCTTTCTTT
TRBJ1-1 few TRBV10-1 . CASSTGRTTNTEAFF TGCGCCAGCAGCACCGGTCGGACAACGAACACTGAAGCTTTCTTT
TRBJ2-6 few TRBV7-2 . CASSLVSFSGANVLTF TGTGCCAGCAGCTTGGTATCATTTTCTGGGGCCAACGTCCTGACTTTC
TRBJ2-7 many TRBV11-2 . CASSPINRGPAHYEQYF TGTGCCAGCAGCCCTATCAACCGGGGCCCAGCTCACTACGAGCAGTACTTC
TRBJ1-4 few TRBV6-6 TRBD1 CASDRGRGEKLFF TGTGCCAGCGACAGGGGCCGGGGCGAAAAACTGTTTTTT
TRBJ2-3 few TRBV6-5 . CASNRGDTQYF TGTGCCAGCAACCGTGGGGATACGCAGTATTTT
TRBJ2-5 few TRBV5-4 . CASSPGRQETQYF TGTGCCAGCAGCCCGGGACGTCAAGAGACCCAGTACTTC
TRBJ2-7 few TRBV20-1 TRBD1 CSATGQSSYEQYF TGCAGTGCTACGGGACAGTCTTCCTACGAGCAGTACTTC
TRBJ1-6 few TRBV12-3/TRBV12-4 . CASTQGNSPLHF TGTGCCAGCACGCAGGGGAATTCACCCCTCCACTTT
TRBJ2-1 . TRBV12-3/TRBV12-4 TRBD2 CASSLATSGSNEQFF TGTGCCAGCAGTTTAGCGACTAGCGGGAGTAATGAGCAGTTCTTC
TRBJ1-2 . TRBV20-1 . CSAIVGDYGYTF TGCAGTGCAATCGTAGGTGACTATGGCTACACCTTC
TRBJ2-1 few TRBV29-1 . CSIWTYNEQFF TGCAGCATATGGACCTACAATGAGCAGTTCTTC
TRBJ1-1 . TRBV14 . CASSRAGRNTEAFF TGTGCCAGCAGCCGGGCAGGGAGGAACACTGAAGCTTTCTTT
TRBJ1-1 . TRBV6-5 . CASSTRDTEAFF TGTGCCAGCAGTACCAGGGACACTGAAGCTTTCTTT
TRBJ1-1 few TRBV5-1 TRBD1 CASSGDSPTEAFF TGCGCCAGCAGCGGGGACAGTCCCACTGAAGCTTTCTTT
TRBJ1-1 few TRBV9 . CASSVGAELNTEAFF TGTGCCAGCAGCGTAGGCGCAGAACTGAACACTGAAGCTTTCTTT
TRBJ2-2 few TRBV5-1 . CASSVDGATGELFF TGCGCCAGCAGCGTCGACGGGGCTACCGGGGAGCTGTTTTTT
TRBJ2-7 . TRBV6-2/TRBV6-3 TRBD2 CASATGTSIYEQYF TGTGCCAGCGCGACGGGGACTAGTATCTACGAGCAGTACTTC
TRBJ2-1 few TRBV27 TRBD2 CASRFAGGNNEQFF TGTGCCAGCAGGTTTGCGGGAGGGAACAATGAGCAGTTCTTC
TRBJ2-7 many TRBV10-1 TRBD1 CASSDGTATYEQYF TGCGCCAGCAGTGACGGGACAGCAACCTACGAGCAGTACTTC
TRBJ2-1 few TRBV11-3 TRBD2 CASTGQLAGGPYNEQFF TGTGCCAGCACCGGTCAACTAGCGGGAGGGCCTTACAATGAGCAGTTCTTC
TRBJ2-2 few TRBV6-5 TRBD1 CASCGTGRNTGELFF TGTGCCAGCTGCGGGACAGGGAGGAACACCGGGGAGCTGTTTTTT
TRBJ1-5 many TRBV10-3 . CAISGFPGNQPQHF TGTGCCATCAGTGGCTTCCCGGGCAATCAGCCCCAGCATTTT
TRBJ1-3 . TRBV2 . CASSQVSSGNTIYF TGTGCCAGCAGTCAGGTCAGCTCTGGAAACACCATATATTTT